This entry lists 29 T cell receptor beta chains sequenced from one sample in a study of vaccination effects on CD4 cells after COVID-19. Pools of viral peptides were used by the ViraFEST assay to expand antigen-specific CD4+ T cells ahead of sequencing. Isolation of CD4+ T cells took place after ten to eleven days of culture. Recipients of the vaccine had no prior SARS-CoV-2 infection and negative nucleocapsid antibodies. Their antigens remain unidentified. Generated by immunoSEQ multiplex PCR, the TCRdb table keeps only in-frame clones and is missing some. The data show some 69,000 clones, roughly 74% seen once. Material: CD4+ T cells from PBMCs cultured with HCoV-NL63 spike peptides, obtained before COVID-19 vaccination. The receptors here all came from a human donor who received a COVID-19 vaccine.

The chain couples TRBV19 to TRBJ2-3; 7 bases match TRBD2. Per germline, CDR1 LNHDA and CDR2 SQIVND (reference sequence). Trimming cost V 3 bases and J 4 bases; bases outside gene matches: 7. This CDR3 comprises 15 residues. The CDR3: CASSMGAGMSDTQYF. CDR3 nucleotides: TGTGCCAGTAGTATGGGAGCGGGGATGTCAGATACGCAGTATTTT.

The rearrangement uses TRBV5-1 and TRBJ2-3; TRBD2 matches at 9 bases. This CDR3 is built from 14 residues. Losses at the gene ends were 2 bases for V and 6 bases for J; bases not matched to a gene: 4. The germline V gene encodes CDR1 SGHRS and CDR2 YFSETQ. In DNA, the CDR3 is TGCGCCAGCAGCTTCGGGACTAGCCCGGATACGCAGTATTTT. Translating it yields CASSFGTSPDTQYF.

The V and J genes are TRBV5-1 and TRBJ2-5; TRBD1 matches at 8 bases. Germline V gene data show CDR1 as SGHRS and CDR2 as YFSETQ. CDR3 length: 15 amino acids. The junction had 7 bases not matched to a gene; V was cut back by 1 base and J by 5 bases. The CDR3 spells CASSLRSGTGETQYF. Here the CDR3 DNA reads TGCGCCAGCAGCTTGCGGTCAGGGACAGGCGAGACCCAGTACTTC.

This clone was seen once. The chain combines TRBV12-5 with TRBJ2-7; no clear D gene. The CDR3 extends over 12 amino acids. V was clipped by 7 bases and J by 0 bases, with 7 bases between them. Germline V gene sequence: CDR1 LGHNT, CDR2 FRNRAP. This chain's CDR3 is CASAPSSYEQYV. In nucleotides, the CDR3 is TGTGCTAGTGCCCCGAGCTCCTACGAGCAGTACGTC.

Only a few counts were recorded for this clone. The chain joins TRBV13 to TRBJ2-1; D unclear. The germline V gene has CDR1 PRHDT and CDR2 FYEKMQ (reference sequence). The CDR3 is 14 amino acids. Trimming removed 4 bases at V and 6 bases at J, with 13 bases between. This chain's CDR3 is CASSSRIPPNEQFF. DNA for the CDR3: TGTGCCAGCAGCTCCAGAATTCCCCCCAATGAGCAGTTCTTC.

CDR3 amino acids: CASSVAGTTTYNEQFF. The CDR3 DNA reads TGTGCCAGCAGCGTAGCGGGGACAACGACCTACAATGAGCAGTTCTTC. The chain is built from TRBV9 and TRBJ2-1; a weak D match, TRBD1 (6 bases). The CDR3 sequence is 16 residues long. Germline V gene data show CDR1 as SGDLS and CDR2 as YYNGEE. V lost 0 bases and J 2 bases, leaving 12 bases between the germline ends.

V is TRBV28 and J is TRBJ1-2; D unresolved. The CDR3 consists of 12 residues. Looked up from germline, CDR1 is MDHEN and CDR2 is SYDVKM. The V end was cut by 8 bases, the J end by 2 bases, with 9 bases between. CDR3 sequence: CASGSANYGYTF. The DNA for the CDR3 is TGTGCCAGCGGGAGTGCCAACTATGGCTACACCTTC.

The chain has TRBV18 and TRBJ1-1; TRBD1 aligns across 8 bases. Germline CDR1 is KGHSH and CDR2 is LQKENI. The CDR3 runs 14 residues. With 6 bases clipped from V and 2 bases from J, the junction kept 5 bases outside the gene matches. CDR3 coding DNA: TGTGCCAGCTCCCGGGACAGGAGCAACACTGAAGCTTTCTTT. Protein sequence: CASSRDRSNTEAFF.

The rearrangement uses TRBV19 and TRBJ1-6; no reliable D call. V was trimmed by 5 bases and J by 5 bases, leaving 13 bases between them. The CDR3 is 15 amino acids. CDR1 is LNHDA, CDR2 SQIVND, per germline (reference sequence). CDR3 sequence reads: CASSPDGVNNSPLHF. CDR3 DNA: TGTGCCAGTAGTCCTGACGGCGTCAATAATTCACCCCTCCACTTT.

This CDR3 is CRGRGEQYV. CDR3 coding DNA: TGCAGGGGAAGGGGAGAGCAGTACGTC. The chain has TRBV29-1 and TRBJ2-7, with D maybe TRBD1 (5 bases). Germline CDR1 reads SQVTM; CDR2 reads ANQGSEA. CDR3 length: 9 amino acids.

This chain uses TRBV2 with TRBJ2-6; 10 bases align to TRBD2. With 5 bases clipped from V and 4 bases from J, the junction kept 5 bases outside the gene matches. Per germline, CDR1 SNHLY and CDR2 FYNNEI. This CDR3 region has 16 residues. Here the CDR3 DNA reads TGTGCCAGCAGTTTGAGCGGGGGGGCAGGGGCCAACGTCCTGACTTTC. Amino acids: CASSLSGGAGANVLTF.

The gene calls are TRBV5-5 and TRBJ1-4, with D possibly TRBD1 on 5 matching bases. V was clipped by 3 bases and J by 3 bases, with 9 bases between them. This CDR3 region has 14 residues. CDR1 SGHKS and CDR2 YYEKEE come from the germline V gene (reference sequence). In DNA, the CDR3 is TGTGCCAGCAGCTGGATGGGGGCTAATGAAAAACTGTTTTTT. Amino acids: CASSWMGANEKLFF.

The V and J genes are TRBV27 and TRBJ2-2; 9 nucleotides agree with TRBD1. V lost 0 bases and J lost 2; bases outside the gene matches: 1. The CDR3 consists of 16 residues. Per germline, CDR1 MNHEY and CDR2 SMNVEV (reference sequence). The CDR3 loop is CASSLSGQGNTGELFF. CDR3 sequence (DNA): TGTGCCAGCAGTTTATCGGGACAGGGTAACACCGGGGAGCTGTTTTTT.

The table lists this clone with a count of one. The rearrangement joins TRBV6-6 to TRBJ2-3; D is undetermined. The ends were cut back, 2 bases at V and 7 bases at J, with 10 bases in the middle. Germline V lookup: CDR1 MNHNY, CDR2 SVGAGI (reference sequence). The CDR3 contains 13 residues. The CDR3 is CASSYDGQNTQYF. In DNA form, the CDR3 reads TGTGCCAGCAGTTACGACGGCCAGAATACGCAGTATTTT.

The chain uses TRBV7-2 and TRBJ1-1; 12 bases match TRBD1. Unmatched junction bases numbered 9, after V lost 1 base and J lost 6 bases. The CDR3 has 17 residues. Per the germline V gene, CDR1 is SGHTA and CDR2 is FQGNSA. The CDR3 coding sequence is TGTGCCAGCAGCTTAGTGGGGACAGGGGGCCTCGGGGCTGAAGCTTTCTTT. The encoded protein is CASSLVGTGGLGAEAFF. The entire variable domain, with the rest obtained from reference TRBV7-2 and TRBJ1-1, is as follows: GAGVSQSPSNKVTEKGKDVELRCDPISGHTALYWYRQSLGQGLEFLIYFQGNSAPDKSGLPSDRFSAERTGGSVSTLTIQRTQQEDSAVYLCASSLVGTGGLGAEAFFGQGTRLTVV.

In its sample, this clone was seen once. The chain has TRBV10-2 and TRBJ1-2, with 7 bases aligning to TRBD1. Per germline, CDR1 WSHSY and CDR2 SAAADI. J was trimmed by 7 bases and V by 10 bases; bases with no gene match: 6. This CDR3 is built from 11 residues. CDR3 region: CATQTGSGYTF. The CDR3 bases are TGCGCCACCCAGACAGGGTCTGGCTACACCTTC.

V usage is TRBV5-1 and J usage is TRBJ2-3; tentative D call: TRBD2 (5 bases). The CDR3 extends over 16 amino acids. Germline V gene lookup returns CDR1 SGHRS and CDR2 YFSETQ. Trimming took 1 base from V and 1 from J, leaving 13 bases between them. In nucleotides, the CDR3 is TGCGCCAGCAGCTTGAAATCGGGGAGCGGCACAGATACGCAGTATTTT. This gives the protein CASSLKSGSGTDTQYF.

The chain combines TRBV7-2 with TRBJ1-2; the D is unclear. The CDR3 has 14 amino acids. The germline gives CDR1 SGHTA, CDR2 FQGNSA. Between the trimmed V and J ends, which lost 4 bases and 2 bases, there was a span of 11 bases. CDR3 amino acids: CASSSSDGNYGYTF. DNA for the CDR3: TGTGCCAGCAGCTCATCGGACGGAAACTATGGCTACACCTTC.

There are a few counts of this clone. The genes are TRBV4-1 and TRBJ1-2; no clear D gene. V was pared by 6 bases and J by 2 bases, with 13 bases between. This CDR3 has 14 amino acids. Germline assignment: CDR1 MGHRA and CDR2 YSYEKL. The CDR3 loop reads CASRGSEGNYGYTF. The CDR3 DNA reads TGCGCCAGCAGGGGGTCTGAGGGCAACTATGGCTACACCTTC.

The rearrangement joins TRBV6-2 or TRBV6-3 to TRBJ2-3, with D hard to call. This CDR3 region has 17 residues. Trimming took 2 bases from V and 0 from J, leaving 15 bases between them. Germline assignment: CDR1 MNHEY and CDR2 SVGEGT. DNA for the CDR3: TGTGCCAGCAGTTACGGCAGAAACTCTTTAAGCACAGATACGCAGTATTTT. It encodes CASSYGRNSLSTDTQYF.

This chain links TRBV28 with TRBJ1-2; the match to TRBD1 covers 11 bases. After removal of 4 bases from V and 5 bases from J, the junction contained 6 bases not matched to a gene. This CDR3 spans 15 amino acids. Looked up from germline, CDR1 is MDHEN and CDR2 is SYDVKM. The CDR3 coding sequence is TGTGCCAGCAGTTGGACAGGGGGCACATTTTATGGCTACACCTTC. Translation: CASSWTGGTFYGYTF.

The rearrangement joins TRBV18 to TRBJ2-1; 8 nucleotides match TRBD1. Trimming cost V 5 bases and J 7 bases; bases outside gene matches: 4. The CDR3 length is 13 residues. CDR1 KGHSH and CDR2 LQKENI come from the germline V gene. Here the CDR3 reads CASSSTGVNEQFF. For the CDR3, the DNA is TGTGCCAGCTCATCGACAGGGGTAAATGAGCAGTTCTTC.

This sequence joins TRBV23-1 and TRBJ2-3, with TRBD1 matching over 12 bases. TRBV23-1 is classed as an ORF, of uncertain function. Trimming took 2 bases from V and 3 from J; bases not matched to a gene: 9. The CDR3 is 18 amino acids. In DNA form, the CDR3 reads TGCGCCAGCAGTCAAACCGGGACAGGGGGCGCGGGAACAGATACGCAGTATTTT. Its translation is CASSQTGTGGAGTDTQYF.

V usage is TRBV6-6 and J usage is TRBJ1-1; 7 bases align to TRBD1. The CDR3 contains 15 residues. Germline CDR1 is MNHNY and CDR2 is SVGAGI (reference sequence). The V segment lost 4 bases and the J segment 2 bases; nucleotides outside the gene matches: 7. The CDR3 bases are TGTGCCAGCAGTTCCCGGACAGGAAAAAACACTGAAGCTTTCTTT. This encodes CASSSRTGKNTEAFF.

The chain has TRBV24-1 and TRBJ2-5; 7 nucleotides match TRBD1. V shed 6 bases, J shed 9 bases, and the junction held 9 bases outside the gene matches. Germline loops: CDR1 KGHDR, CDR2 SFDVKD. The CDR3 is made up of 13 amino acids. The chain's CDR3 is CATSSGTARSQYF. The DNA for the CDR3 is TGTGCCACCAGTTCCGGGACAGCAAGGTCCCAGTACTTC.

The chain carries TRBV3-1 (or the pseudogene TRBV3-2) and TRBJ1-3, with 10 bases that match TRBD1. The V gene end was trimmed by 1 base and the J gene end by 3 bases; junction bases not matched to a gene: 9. The germline V gene has CDR1 LGHDT and CDR2 YNNKEL (reference sequence). The CDR3 is 18 residues long. Written as DNA, the CDR3 is TGTGCCAGCAGCCAAGGACAGGGGGCGCTGGTATTTGGAAACACCATATATTTT. Translating gives CASSQGQGALVFGNTIYF.

J is TRBJ2-2 and V is TRBV10-2; unclear D gene. Trimming stripped 3 bases from V and 4 bases from J, with 15 bases between. Germline values: CDR1 WSHSY, CDR2 SAAADI. The CDR3 consists of 16 residues. CDR3 amino acids: CASSDLFRVPTGELFF. CDR3 in DNA: TGCGCCAGCAGTGATCTGTTCAGAGTACCCACCGGGGAGCTGTTTTTT.

The chain is built from TRBV5-1 and TRBJ2-4; D is tentatively TRBD1 or TRBD2 (5 bases each). Germline V gives CDR1 SGHRS, CDR2 YFSETQ. The germline V and J ends were trimmed by 3 bases and 0 bases, with 13 bases remaining between them. The CDR3 runs 16 residues. CDR3 coding DNA: TGCGCCAGCAGCTGGGGGACCCTGGGAGCCAAAAACATTCAGTACTTC. Its translation: CASSWGTLGAKNIQYF.

The chain employs TRBV2 and TRBJ2-5; 8 nucleotides match TRBD2. After removal of 4 bases from V and 4 bases from J, the junction contained 5 bases not matched to a gene. Germline V gives CDR1 SNHLY, CDR2 FYNNEI. The CDR3 contains 14 residues. The DNA of the CDR3 is TGTGCCAGCAGTGCGGTCGGGGGGGGAGAGACCCAGTACTTC. Protein product: CASSAVGGGETQYF.